This T cell receptor (beta chain) was sequenced in a study of blood T cells in healthy people across ages. Overall study results and limits: Versus aged donors, long-lived donors had higher diversity and more naive CD4+ cells.

This clonotype was observed at least ten times. Its antigen is as yet unknown. Isolation per sample recovered at least 7 million PBMCs. The second PCR ran roughly 7 to 12 cycles with a sample-barcoded 5' primer and J-beta primers. TCRdb analysed the 5' RACE reads with MiXCR anew, one entry per CDR3 protein. The sample lists some 690,000 distinct CDR3 sequences; 22% were seen once. The CDR3 spans 18 residues. Germline V lookup: CDR1 SGHRS, CDR2 YFSETQ. Trimming took 1 base from V and 1 from J, leaving 20 bases between them. This chain uses TRBV5-1 with TRBJ2-5; D gene unclear. The source of this sequence is a man between 65 and 85 years old in good health. The sequencing input was blood. The CDR3 reads CASSLRVLRDGVQETQYF. The CDR3 coding sequence is TGCGCCAGCAGCTTGAGGGTACTTCGAGATGGGGTCCAAGAGACCCAGTACTTC.